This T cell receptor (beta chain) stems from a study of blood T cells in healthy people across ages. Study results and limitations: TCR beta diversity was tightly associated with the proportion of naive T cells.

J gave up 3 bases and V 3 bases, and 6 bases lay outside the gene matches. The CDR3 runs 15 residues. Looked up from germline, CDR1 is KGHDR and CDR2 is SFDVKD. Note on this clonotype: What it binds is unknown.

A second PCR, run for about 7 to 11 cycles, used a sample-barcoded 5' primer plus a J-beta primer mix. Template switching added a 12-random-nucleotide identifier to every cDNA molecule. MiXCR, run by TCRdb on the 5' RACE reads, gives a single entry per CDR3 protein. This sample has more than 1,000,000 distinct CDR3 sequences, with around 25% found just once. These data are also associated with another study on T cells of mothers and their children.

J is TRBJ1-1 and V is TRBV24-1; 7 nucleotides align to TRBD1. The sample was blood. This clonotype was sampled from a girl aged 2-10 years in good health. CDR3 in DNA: TGTGCCACCAGTGATCCCCGGACAGGAGACACTGAAGCTTTCTTT. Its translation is CATSDPRTGDTEAFF.